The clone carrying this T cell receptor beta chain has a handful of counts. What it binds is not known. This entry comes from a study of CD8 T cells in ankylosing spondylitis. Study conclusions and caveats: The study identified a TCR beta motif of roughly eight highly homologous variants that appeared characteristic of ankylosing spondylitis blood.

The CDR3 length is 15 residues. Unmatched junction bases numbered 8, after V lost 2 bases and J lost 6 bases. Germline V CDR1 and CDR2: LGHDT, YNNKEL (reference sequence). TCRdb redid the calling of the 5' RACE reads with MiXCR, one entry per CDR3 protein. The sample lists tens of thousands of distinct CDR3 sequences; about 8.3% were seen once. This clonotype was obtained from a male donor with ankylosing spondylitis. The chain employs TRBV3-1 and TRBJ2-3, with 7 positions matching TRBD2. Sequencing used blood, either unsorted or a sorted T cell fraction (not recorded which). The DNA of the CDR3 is TGTGCCAGCAGCCAAATGACTAGCCCAAGGGATACGCAGTATTTT. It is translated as CASSQMTSPRDTQYF.